This is a list of T cell receptor beta chains from one sample in a study of vaccination and CD4 T cells after COVID-19. TCRdb used MiXCR to reprocess the PCR reads, holding one entry per CDR3 protein. The sample holds about 7,000 distinct CDR3 sequences, 43% seen once. The antigens these receptors bind are not known. The sequenced material came from CD4+ T cells from blood, cultured in vitro. These receptors were obtained from a human donor in good health. Both conserved end residues are part of each CDR3. D genes are given only for firm matches. Rows give clone size only sometimes, using once, few, many, or a class for an expanded clone.

D gene	V gene	J gene	clone size	CDR3 protein	CDR3 DNA
NA	TRBV6-1	TRBJ2-7	few	CASTGSRGVYEQYF	TGTGCCAGCACGGGGTCGCGGGGAGTCTACGAGCAGTACTTC
TRBD2	TRBV19	TRBJ2-3	few	CASTTSGRADTQYF	TGTGCCAGTACCACTAGCGGGAGGGCCGATACGCAGTATTTT
NA	TRBV6-2/TRBV6-3	TRBJ2-3	NA	CASRPHWATLISDTQYF	TGTGCCAGCAGACCACATTGGGCTACTCTTATATCAGATACGCAGTATTTT
NA	TRBV7-2	TRBJ2-3	few	CASSLDGADTQYF	TGTGCCAGCAGCTTAGACGGGGCAGATACGCAGTATTTT
TRBD1	TRBV19	TRBJ1-1	NA	CASSIKQGVTEAFF	TGTGCCAGTAGTATTAAGCAGGGGGTGACTGAAGCTTTCTTT
TRBD1	TRBV11-2	TRBJ2-7	once	CASSSRDRGSIGGEQYF	TGTGCCAGCAGCTCCCGGGACAGGGGGTCCATCGGAGGTGAGCAGTACTTC
NA	TRBV15	TRBJ2-7	NA	CATAKGSSYEQYF	TGTGCCACCGCGAAGGGGTCGTCCTACGAGCAGTACTTC
TRBD2	TRBV12-3/TRBV12-4	TRBJ2-5	NA	CASSFGLAPHQETQYF	TGTGCCAGCAGTTTTGGACTAGCGCCGCACCAAGAGACCCAGTACTTC
TRBD1	TRBV4-1	TRBJ2-7	NA	CASSQEVTRGQNEQYF	TGCGCCAGCAGCCAAGAGGTTACCAGGGGGCAAAACGAGCAGTACTTC
TRBD1	TRBV11-3	TRBJ2-7	NA	CASLNPHFPGQGALYHEQYF	TGTGCCAGCCTTAACCCTCATTTTCCGGGACAGGGGGCTCTTTACCACGAGCAGTACTTC
TRBD2	TRBV10-3	TRBJ2-5	NA	CAISVAGRQETQYF	TGTGCCATCAGTGTAGCGGGAAGACAAGAGACCCAGTACTTC
TRBD2	TRBV7-9	TRBJ2-3	few	CASSPPRLAGGHLNADTQYF	TGTGCCAGCAGCCCTCCTCGACTAGCGGGGGGGCATCTCAACGCGGATACGCAGTATTTT
NA	TRBV28	TRBJ2-7	once	CASWDTIAYEQYF	TGTGCCAGCTGGGACACAATCGCCTACGAGCAGTACTTC
NA	TRBV30	TRBJ1-6	NA	CASQGVNSPLHF	TGTGCCTCTCAGGGAGTAAATTCACCCCTCCACTTT
NA	TRBV6-1	TRBJ2-7	NA	CASSALDFRVSEQYF	TGTGCCAGCAGTGCTCTCGATTTCCGGGTCTCCGAGCAGTACTTC
NA	TRBV7-8	TRBJ1-1	NA	CASSSSSGILRTEAFF	TGTGCCAGCAGCTCGTCATCGGGGATCCTCCGGACTGAAGCTTTCTTT
NA	TRBV7-9	TRBJ1-2	NA	CASSLVQEIYGYTF	TGTGCCAGCAGCTTGGTACAGGAGATCTATGGCTACACCTTC
NA	TRBV2	TRBJ2-5	few	CASSDEETQYF	TGTGCCAGCAGTGACGAAGAGACCCAGTACTTC
NA	TRBV19	TRBJ2-2	NA	CASSTNTGELFF	TGTGCCAGTAGTACGAACACCGGGGAGCTGTTTTTT
NA	TRBV7-6	TRBJ1-6	few	CASSLAGTRNNSPLHF	TGTGCCAGCAGCTTAGCCGGGACCCGAAATAATTCACCCCTCCACTTT
TRBD2	TRBV12-3/TRBV12-4	TRBJ2-3	NA	CASSLGASGGLNTDTQYF	TGTGCCAGCAGTTTAGGGGCTAGCGGGGGCCTAAACACAGATACGCAGTATTTT
NA	TRBV2	TRBJ1-5	once	CASRRAHRGDGNQPQHF	TGTGCCAGCAGGCGGGCTCACAGAGGGGATGGCAATCAGCCCCAGCATTTT
NA	TRBV6-1	TRBJ1-5	few	CASNSEGLVQPQHF	TGTGCCAGCAACTCCGAGGGACTAGTTCAGCCCCAGCATTTT
TRBD2	TRBV20-1	TRBJ2-7	few	CSASPLAGGDEQYF	TGCAGTGCTAGTCCACTAGCGGGAGGCGACGAGCAGTACTTC
TRBD1	TRBV9	TRBJ1-2	NA	CASSFRTGDYGYTF	TGTGCCAGCAGCTTCAGGACAGGGGACTATGGCTACACCTTC
TRBD2	TRBV7-2	TRBJ2-2	NA	CASSLKVGGGARTGELFF	TGTGCCAGCAGCTTAAAGGTTGGCGGGGGGGCCAGGACCGGGGAGCTGTTTTTT
NA	TRBV30	TRBJ1-5	NA	CAWSAMVGFRQPQHF	TGTGCCTGGAGTGCCATGGTCGGGTTTCGGCAGCCCCAGCATTTT
NA	TRBV6-1	TRBJ2-6	few	CASSLDSSGANVLTF	TGTGCCAGCAGCCTCGACAGCTCTGGGGCCAACGTCCTGACTTTC
NA	TRBV30	TRBJ1-1	few	CARGGANTEAFF	TGTGCCCGAGGAGGGGCGAACACTGAAGCTTTCTTT
NA	TRBV28	TRBJ1-3	NA	CASSAQGTRNTIYF	TGTGCCAGCAGTGCACAGGGAACAAGAAACACCATATATTTT
NA	TRBV6-1	TRBJ2-1	NA	CASSEGLVANNEQFF	TGTGCCAGCAGTGAAGGATTGGTAGCTAATAATGAGCAGTTCTTC
NA	TRBV6-5	TRBJ1-1	NA	CASSYSAGGSGTEAFF	TGTGCCAGCAGTTACTCGGCGGGGGGCTCGGGGACTGAAGCTTTCTTT
TRBD2	TRBV20-1	TRBJ2-7	NA	CSASKTSGGTSYEQYF	TGCAGTGCTAGTAAGACTAGCGGGGGAACGTCTTACGAGCAGTACTTC
NA	TRBV28	TRBJ2-1	NA	CASSLGGEQFF	TGTGCCAGCAGTTTAGGAGGTGAGCAGTTCTTC
TRBD1	TRBV7-2	TRBJ1-2	NA	CAIRDRDAYGYTF	TGTGCCATTCGGGACAGGGACGCCTATGGCTACACCTTC
TRBD2	TRBV27	TRBJ2-1	NA	CASSLSWTSGSYNEQFF	TGTGCCAGCAGTTTATCTTGGACTAGCGGCTCCTACAATGAGCAGTTCTTC
TRBD2	TRBV6-1	TRBJ2-7	NA	CASSEFGYTISSGIEYEQYF	TGTGCCAGCAGTGAATTCGGATACACGATTTCTAGCGGGATCGAATACGAGCAGTACTTC
NA	TRBV28	TRBJ1-5	NA	CASSLGQGGNQPQHF	TGTGCCAGCAGCCTGGGGCAGGGCGGCAATCAGCCCCAGCATTTT
NA	TRBV20-1	TRBJ2-3	NA	CSASQHSDTQYF	TGCAGTGCCTCACAGCATTCTGATACGCAGTATTTT
NA	TRBV12-3/TRBV12-4	TRBJ1-6	few	CASAGGSSSYNSPLHF	TGTGCCAGCGCGGGGGGCTCCAGCTCCTATAATTCACCCCTCCACTTT
TRBD1	TRBV5-1	TRBJ2-7	NA	CASSTGQGAFNEQYF	TGCGCCAGCAGCACGGGACAGGGGGCGTTCAACGAGCAGTACTTC
NA	TRBV4-1	TRBJ1-1	NA	CASSRLRGGNTEAFF	TGCGCCAGCAGCCGCCTTAGGGGGGGGAACACTGAAGCTTTCTTT
TRBD2	TRBV19	TRBJ2-7	NA	CASSTSGSPYYEQYF	TGTGCCAGTAGTACAAGCGGGAGCCCCTACTACGAGCAGTACTTC
TRBD2	TRBV11-2	TRBJ2-3	NA	CASSPRGGLTDTQYF	TGTGCCAGCAGCCCACGGGGGGGGCTCACAGATACGCAGTATTTT
NA	TRBV21-1	TRBJ2-1	few	CASSKAVSSGDNEQFF	TGTGCCAGCAGCAAAGCCGTAAGCTCAGGGGACAATGAGCAGTTCTTC
NA	TRBV21-1	TRBJ2-5	few	CASSKSVQLGQGEETQYF	TGTGCCAGCAGCAAATCCGTTCAGTTAGGGCAGGGGGAAGAGACCCAGTACTTC
NA	TRBV20-1	TRBJ2-5	NA	CSARDNRGMQETQYF	TGCAGTGCTAGAGATAATAGGGGGATGCAGGAGACCCAGTACTTC
TRBD1	TRBV7-9	TRBJ2-7	NA	CASSLGGTGGEQYF	TGTGCCAGCAGCTTAGGGGGGACAGGGGGCGAGCAGTACTTC
TRBD1	TRBV20-1	TRBJ1-2	few	CHPGQGGSNYGYTF	TGCCATCCGGGACAGGGGGGCTCTAACTATGGCTACACCTTC
TRBD1	TRBV20-1	TRBJ2-7	NA	CSARTGASYAQYF	TGCAGTGCTAGGACAGGGGCGAGCTACGCGCAGTACTTC
TRBD2	TRBV6-1	TRBJ2-3	NA	CASSPLLGLAVTDTQYF	TGTGCCAGCAGTCCCCTTCTGGGACTAGCGGTCACAGATACGCAGTATTTT
NA	TRBV20-1	TRBJ2-3	NA	CSARTASTDTQYF	TGCAGTGCACGGACAGCTAGCACAGATACGCAGTATTTT